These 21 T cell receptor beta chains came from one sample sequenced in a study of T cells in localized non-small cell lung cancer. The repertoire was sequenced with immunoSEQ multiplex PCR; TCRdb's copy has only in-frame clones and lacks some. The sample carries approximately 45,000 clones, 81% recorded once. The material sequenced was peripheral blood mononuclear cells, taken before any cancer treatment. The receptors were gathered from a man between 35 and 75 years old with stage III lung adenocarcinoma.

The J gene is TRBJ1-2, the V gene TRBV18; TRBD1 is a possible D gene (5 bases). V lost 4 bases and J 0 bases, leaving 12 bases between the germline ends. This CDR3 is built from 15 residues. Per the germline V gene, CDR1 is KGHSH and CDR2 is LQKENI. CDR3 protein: CASSLSTETNYGYTF. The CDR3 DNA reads TGTGCCAGCTCACTTTCGACAGAAACTAACTATGGCTACACCTTC.

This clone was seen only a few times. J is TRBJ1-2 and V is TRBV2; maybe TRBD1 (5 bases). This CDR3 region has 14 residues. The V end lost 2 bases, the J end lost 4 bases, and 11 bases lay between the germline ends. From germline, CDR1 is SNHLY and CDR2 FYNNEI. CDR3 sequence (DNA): TGTGCCAGCAGTGAATCGGGACTGAGCTATGGCTACACCTTC. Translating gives CASSESGLSYGYTF.

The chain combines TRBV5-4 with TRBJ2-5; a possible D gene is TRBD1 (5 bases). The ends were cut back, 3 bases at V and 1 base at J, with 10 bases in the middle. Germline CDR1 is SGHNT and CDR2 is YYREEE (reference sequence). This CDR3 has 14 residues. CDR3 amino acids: CASSSDSTQETQYF. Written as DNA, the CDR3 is TGTGCCAGCAGCTCCGACAGTACCCAAGAGACCCAGTACTTC. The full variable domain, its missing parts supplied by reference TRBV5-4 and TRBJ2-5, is ETGVTQSPTHLIKTRGQQVTLRCSSQSGHNTVSWYQQALGQGPQFIFQYYREEENGRGNFPPRFSGLQFPNYSSELNVNALELDDSALYLCASSSDSTQETQYFGPGTRLLVL.

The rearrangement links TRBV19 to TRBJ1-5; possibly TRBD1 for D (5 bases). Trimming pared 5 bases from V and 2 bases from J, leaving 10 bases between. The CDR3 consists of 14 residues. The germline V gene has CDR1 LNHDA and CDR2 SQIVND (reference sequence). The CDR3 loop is CASSWQGGNQPQHF. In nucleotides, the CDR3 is TGTGCCAGTAGTTGGCAGGGTGGCAATCAGCCCCAGCATTTT.

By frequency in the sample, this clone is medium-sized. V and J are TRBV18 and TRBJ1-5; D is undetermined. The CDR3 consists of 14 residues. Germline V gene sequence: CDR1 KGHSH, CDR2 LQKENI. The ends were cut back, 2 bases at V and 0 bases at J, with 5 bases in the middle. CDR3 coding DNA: TGTGCCAGCTCACCATCGGGTAGCAATCAGCCCCAGCATTTT. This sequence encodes CASSPSGSNQPQHF. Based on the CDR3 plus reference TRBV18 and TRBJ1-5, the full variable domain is NAGVMQNPRHLVRRRGQEARLRCSPMKGHSHVYWYRQLPEEGLKFMVYLQKENIIDESGMPKERFSAEFPKEGPSILRIQQVVRGDSAAYFCASSPSGSNQPQHFGDGTRLSIL.

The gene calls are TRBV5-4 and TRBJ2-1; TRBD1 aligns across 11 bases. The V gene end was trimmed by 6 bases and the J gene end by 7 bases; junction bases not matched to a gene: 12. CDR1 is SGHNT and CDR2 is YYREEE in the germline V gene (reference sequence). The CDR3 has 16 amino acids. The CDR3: CASTEGGQGVGNEQFF. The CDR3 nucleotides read TGTGCCAGCACCGAGGGGGGACAGGGGGTAGGAAATGAGCAGTTCTTC.

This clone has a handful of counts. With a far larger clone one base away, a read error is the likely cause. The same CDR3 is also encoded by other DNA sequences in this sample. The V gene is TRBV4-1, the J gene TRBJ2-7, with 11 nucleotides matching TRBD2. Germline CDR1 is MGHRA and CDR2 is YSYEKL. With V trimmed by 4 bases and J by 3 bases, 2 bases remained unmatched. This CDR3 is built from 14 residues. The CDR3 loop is CASSPSGGLYEQYF. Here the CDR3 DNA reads TGCGCCAGCAGCCCTAGCGGGGGGCTCTACGAGCAGTACTTC.

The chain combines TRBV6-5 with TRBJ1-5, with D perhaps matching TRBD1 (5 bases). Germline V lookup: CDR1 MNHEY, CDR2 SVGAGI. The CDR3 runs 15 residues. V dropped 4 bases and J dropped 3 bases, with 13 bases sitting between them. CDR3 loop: CASSLRGDLNQPQHF. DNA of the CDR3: TGTGCCAGCAGTTTAAGAGGGGACCTCAATCAGCCCCAGCATTTT.

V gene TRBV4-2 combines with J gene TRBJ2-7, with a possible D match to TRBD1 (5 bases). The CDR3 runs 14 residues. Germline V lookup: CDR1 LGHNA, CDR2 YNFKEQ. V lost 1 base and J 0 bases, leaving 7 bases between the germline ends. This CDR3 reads CASSQGTSSYEQYF. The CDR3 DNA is TGTGCCAGCAGCCAAGGGACATCCTCCTACGAGCAGTACTTC.

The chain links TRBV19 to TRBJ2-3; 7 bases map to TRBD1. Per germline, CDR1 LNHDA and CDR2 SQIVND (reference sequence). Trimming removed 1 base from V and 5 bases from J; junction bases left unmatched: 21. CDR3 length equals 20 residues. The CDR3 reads CASSIAPLDYTGVEKDTQYF. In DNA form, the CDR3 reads TGTGCCAGTAGTATAGCCCCCCTGGATTACACAGGGGTGGAGAAAGATACGCAGTATTTT.

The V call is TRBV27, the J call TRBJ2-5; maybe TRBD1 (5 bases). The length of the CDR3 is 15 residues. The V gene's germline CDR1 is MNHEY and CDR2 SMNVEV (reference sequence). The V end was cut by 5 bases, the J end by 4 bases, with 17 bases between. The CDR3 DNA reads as TGTGCCAGCAGTAAAACCCAGGGTTCGGGAGAGACCCAGTACTTC. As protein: CASSKTQGSGETQYF.

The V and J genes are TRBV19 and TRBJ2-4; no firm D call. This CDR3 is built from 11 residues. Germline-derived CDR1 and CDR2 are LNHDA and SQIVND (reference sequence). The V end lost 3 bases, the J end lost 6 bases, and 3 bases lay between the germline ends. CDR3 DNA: TGTGCCAGTAGTATCGGAAACATTCAGTACTTC. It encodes CASSIGNIQYF.

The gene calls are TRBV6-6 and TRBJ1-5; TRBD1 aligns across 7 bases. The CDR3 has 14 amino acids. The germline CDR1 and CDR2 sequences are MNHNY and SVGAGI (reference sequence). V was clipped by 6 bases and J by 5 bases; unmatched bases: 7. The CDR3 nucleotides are TGTGCCAGCAGGAGGGGGCATCGGGATCAGCCCCAGCATTTT. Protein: CASRRGHRDQPQHF.

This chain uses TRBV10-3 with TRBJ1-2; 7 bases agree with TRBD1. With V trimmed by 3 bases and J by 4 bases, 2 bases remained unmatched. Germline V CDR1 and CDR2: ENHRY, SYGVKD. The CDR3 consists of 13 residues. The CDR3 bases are TGTGCCATCAGTGACTGGGACAGCTATGGCTACACCTTC. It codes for CAISDWDSYGYTF.

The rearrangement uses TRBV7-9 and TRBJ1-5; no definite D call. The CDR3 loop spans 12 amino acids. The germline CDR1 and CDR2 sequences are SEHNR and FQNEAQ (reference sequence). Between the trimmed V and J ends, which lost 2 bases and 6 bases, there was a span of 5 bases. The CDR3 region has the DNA TGTGCCAGCAGCTTACCGGGTCAGCCCCAGCATTTT. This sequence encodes CASSLPGQPQHF. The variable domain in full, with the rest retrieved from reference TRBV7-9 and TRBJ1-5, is DTGVSQNPRHKITKRGQNVTFRCDPISEHNRLYWYRQTLGQGPEFLTYFQNEAQLEKSRLLSDRFSAERPKGSFSTLEIQRTEQGDSAMYLCASSLPGQPQHFGDGTRLSIL.

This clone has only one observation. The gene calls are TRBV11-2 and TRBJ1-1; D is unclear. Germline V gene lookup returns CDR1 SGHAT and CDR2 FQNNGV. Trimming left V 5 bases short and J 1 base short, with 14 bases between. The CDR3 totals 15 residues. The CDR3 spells CASSPAARPNTEAFF. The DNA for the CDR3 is TGTGCCAGCAGCCCTGCGGCGCGACCGAACACTGAAGCTTTCTTT.

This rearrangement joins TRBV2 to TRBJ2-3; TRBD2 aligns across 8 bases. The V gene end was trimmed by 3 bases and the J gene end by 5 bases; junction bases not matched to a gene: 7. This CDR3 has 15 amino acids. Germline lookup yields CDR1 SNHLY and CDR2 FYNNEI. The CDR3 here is CASSDEAGVVDTQYF. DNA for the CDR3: TGTGCCAGCAGTGATGAAGCGGGGGTCGTAGATACGCAGTATTTT.

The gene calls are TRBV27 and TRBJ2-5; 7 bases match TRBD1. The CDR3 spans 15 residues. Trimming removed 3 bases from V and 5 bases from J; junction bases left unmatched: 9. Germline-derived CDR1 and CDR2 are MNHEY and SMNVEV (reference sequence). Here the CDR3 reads CASSLTGLAGETQYF. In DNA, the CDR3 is TGTGCCAGCAGTTTGACAGGGCTGGCTGGGGAGACCCAGTACTTC.

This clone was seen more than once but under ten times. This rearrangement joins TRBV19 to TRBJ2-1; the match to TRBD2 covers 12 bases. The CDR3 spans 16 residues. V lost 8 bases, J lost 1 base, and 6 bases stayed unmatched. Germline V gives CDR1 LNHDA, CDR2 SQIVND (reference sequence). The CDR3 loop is CASQITSGGSYNEQFF. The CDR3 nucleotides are TGTGCCAGTCAAATAACTAGCGGGGGGTCCTACAATGAGCAGTTCTTC.

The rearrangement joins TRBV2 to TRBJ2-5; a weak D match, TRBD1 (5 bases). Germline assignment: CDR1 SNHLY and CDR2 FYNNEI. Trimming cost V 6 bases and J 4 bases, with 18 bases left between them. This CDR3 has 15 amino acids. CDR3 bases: TGTGCCAGCAGGAACCCAGGGCTTTCAGGAGAGACCCAGTACTTC. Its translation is CASRNPGLSGETQYF.

CDR3 region: CASSVAINREQEKLFF. As DNA, the CDR3 is TGTGCCAGCAGCGTAGCTATTAACAGGGAGCAGGAAAAACTGTTTTTT. The V and J genes are TRBV9 and TRBJ1-4; a weak D match, TRBD1 (6 bases). The CDR3 totals 16 residues. Germline CDR1 SGDLS, CDR2 YYNGEE. V was shortened by 0 bases and J by 8 bases, with 17 bases between the two germline ends.